This TCR beta chain was profiled in a study of long-term antiretroviral therapy in people with HIV. Each contributor possessed a minimum of one pre-ART and a minimum of two post-ART PBMC samples. Treatment for every participant with HIV took place in the United States. Roughly 0.85-11 million cryopreserved PBMC were held in samples before DNA extraction. The CDR3 consists of 14 residues. From germline, CDR1 is LGHNA and CDR2 YNFKEQ. V was shortened by 3 bases and J by 9 bases, with 12 bases between the two germline ends. Survey level was the resolution at which the v3.0 immunoSEQ assay ran. The target of sequencing was about 35,000-50,000 T-cell genomes per sample. Generated by immunoSEQ multiplex PCR, the TCRdb table keeps only in-frame clones and is missing some. The data hold fewer than 20,000 clones, with just under 80% observed a single time.

Sequenced material: unsorted PBMCs, taken at the start of antiretroviral therapy, before treatment. The chain combines TRBV4-2 with TRBJ1-6; D uncertain. This clonotype originated in a woman between 40 and 55 years old with HIV. The CDR3 DNA reads as TGTGCCAGCAGCCACGTTTCAGCAGGTTCACCCCTCCACTTT. This translates into CASSHVSAGSPLHF.